This T cell receptor (beta chain) was profiled in a study of blood T cell repertoires in COVID-19. CDR1 is MNHNY, CDR2 SVGAGI, per germline (reference sequence). CDR3 length: 14 residues. The ends were cut back, 6 bases at V and 4 bases at J, with 13 bases in the middle. The protocol was immunoSEQ multiplex PCR, while the TCRdb copy is restricted to in-frame clones and leaves out a portion. The sample consists of about 310,000 clones, about 90% of them appearing once. The TCR sequence derives from a woman aged 25 to 39 who had recovered from COVID-19. V and J are TRBV6-6 and TRBJ1-3; D possibly corresponds to TRBD1 (5 bases). The sequenced material came from PBMCs or T cells enriched from blood (not recorded which). In DNA, the CDR3 is TGTGCCAGCAGATTAGGGGCCGGAGGAAACACCATATATTTT. The encoded protein is CASRLGAGGNTIYF.